Given below is one TCR beta chain in context. CDR3 length: 16 amino acids. In germline, CDR1 is SEHNR, CDR2 FQNEAQ (reference sequence). J lost 6 bases, V lost 7 bases, and 12 bases had no gene match. The data originate from a study of blood T cell repertoires in COVID-19. Sequenced by immunoSEQ multiplex PCR; TCRdb stores in-frame clones only, minus some. The sample yields about 68,000 clones, 80% to 90% seen once. The chain is built from TRBV7-9 and TRBJ1-1, with 12 bases matching TRBD1. The specimen sequenced was peripheral blood. The receptor's source is a man aged 50-59 years with active COVID-19. The CDR3 here is CASTGDRGPRGPEAFF. The CDR3 nucleotides are TGTGCCAGCACTGGGGACAGGGGGCCTCGAGGCCCTGAAGCTTTCTTT.